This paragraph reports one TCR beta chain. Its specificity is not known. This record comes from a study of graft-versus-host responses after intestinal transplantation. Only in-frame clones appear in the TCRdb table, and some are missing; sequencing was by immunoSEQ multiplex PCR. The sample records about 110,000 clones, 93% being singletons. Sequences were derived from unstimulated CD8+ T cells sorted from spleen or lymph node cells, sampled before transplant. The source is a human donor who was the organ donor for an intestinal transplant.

CDR3 in amino acids: CASSYLGTSYEQYF. The CDR3 DNA is TGTGCCAGCAGTTACCTGGGCACCTCCTACGAGCAGTACTTC. This rearrangement joins TRBV6-9 to TRBJ2-7; D ambiguous. Trimming took off 3 bases at V and 0 bases at J, with 9 bases between the two ends. Germline-derived CDR1 and CDR2 are MNHGY and SVAAGI. The CDR3 contains 14 residues.